This TCR beta chain was recovered during a study of T cell responses to AZD1222 COVID-19 vaccine. Findings and limits, study-wide: Spike-specific TCR breadth rose after two AZD1222 doses, and depth rose as well.

CDR3 length: 15 amino acids. Trimming took 0 bases from V and 2 from J, leaving 9 bases between them. In germline, CDR1 is SGDLS, CDR2 YYNGEE. TCRdb's copy holds only in-frame clones and misses some; the assay was immunoSEQ multiplex PCR. The sample holds 95,000 to 150,000 clones, 89% seen once. About this clone itself: Its antigen is not identified.

The genes are TRBV9 and TRBJ1-3, with D unclear. This specimen consisted of peripheral blood, obtained on day 0 of AZD1222 vaccination. The TCR originated in an adult in good health. The CDR3 nucleotides are TGTGCCAGCAGCGTAGCGTGGGGTACTGGAAACACCATATATTTT. This codes for CASSVAWGTGNTIYF.